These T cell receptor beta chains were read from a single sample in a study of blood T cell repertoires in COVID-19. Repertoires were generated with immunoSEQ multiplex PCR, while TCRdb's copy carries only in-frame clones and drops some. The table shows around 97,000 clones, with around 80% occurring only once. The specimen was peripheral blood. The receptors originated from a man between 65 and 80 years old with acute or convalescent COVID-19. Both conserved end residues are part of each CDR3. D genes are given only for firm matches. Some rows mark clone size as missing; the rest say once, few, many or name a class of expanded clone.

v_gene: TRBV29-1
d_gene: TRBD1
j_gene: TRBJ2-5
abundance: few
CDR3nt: TGCAGCGTTGGAGGGGACAGGGGGACCCAGTACTTC
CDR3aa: CSVGGDRGTQYF

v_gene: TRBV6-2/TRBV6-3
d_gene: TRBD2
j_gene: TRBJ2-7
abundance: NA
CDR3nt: TGTGCCAGCAGCAGGACTAGCGGAAGCTCCTACGAGCAGTACTTC
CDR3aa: CASSRTSGSSYEQYF

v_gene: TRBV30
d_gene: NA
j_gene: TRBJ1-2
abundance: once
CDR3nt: TGTGCCTGGAGTAGGGAGGGCCAGCCTTGGGGTGGCTACACCTTC
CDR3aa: CAWSREGQPWGGYTF

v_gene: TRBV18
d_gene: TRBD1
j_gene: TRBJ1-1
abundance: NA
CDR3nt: TGTGCCAGCTCTCCGGGACAGGGGGCTGAAGCTTTCTTT
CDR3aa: CASSPGQGAEAFF

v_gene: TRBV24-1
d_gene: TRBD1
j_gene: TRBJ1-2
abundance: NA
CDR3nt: TGTGCCACCAGTGACCGACAGGGTCAATCCACGGACTACACCTTC
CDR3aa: CATSDRQGQSTDYTF

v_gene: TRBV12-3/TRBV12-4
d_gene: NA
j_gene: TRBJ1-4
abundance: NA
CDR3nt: TGTGCCAGCAGTTGGGGCCCTGGTGAAAAACTGTTTTTT
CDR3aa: CASSWGPGEKLFF

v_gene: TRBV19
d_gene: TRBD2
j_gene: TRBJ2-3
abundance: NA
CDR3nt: TGTGCCAGTAGTATGGACTCATCTAGCGGGAGCAGGGCAGATACGCAGTATTTT
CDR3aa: CASSMDSSSGSRADTQYF

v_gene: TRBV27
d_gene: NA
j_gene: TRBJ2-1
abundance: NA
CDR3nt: TGTGCCAGCAGTCGAACTGAGAGCTCCTACAATGAGCAGTTCTTC
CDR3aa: CASSRTESSYNEQFF

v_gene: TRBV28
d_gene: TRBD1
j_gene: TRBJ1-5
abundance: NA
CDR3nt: TGTGCCAGCAGTTTATTCAGGGGGGCAGGGGGAAGCAATCAGCCTCAGCATTTT
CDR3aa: CASSLFRGAGGSNQPQHF

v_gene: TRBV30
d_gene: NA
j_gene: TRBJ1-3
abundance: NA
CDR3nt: TGTGCCTGGAGGCTTCCTTCGGCGGGGAGGTTTAACACCATATATTTT
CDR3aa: CAWRLPSAGRFNTIYF

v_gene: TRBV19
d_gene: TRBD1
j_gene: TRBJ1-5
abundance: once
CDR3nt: TGTGCCAGTTCTCGGGACAGGGTTGCGGGCAATCAGCCCCAGCATTTT
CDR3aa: CASSRDRVAGNQPQHF

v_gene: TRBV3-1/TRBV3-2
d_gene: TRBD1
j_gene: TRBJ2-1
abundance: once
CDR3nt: TGTGCCAGCAGCCAAGAGGGAGACAGGGGCTTCTACAATGAGCAGTTCTTC
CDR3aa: CASSQEGDRGFYNEQFF

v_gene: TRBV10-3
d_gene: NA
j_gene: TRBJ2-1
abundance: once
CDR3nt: TGTGCCATCAGTGAAATCGATGAGCAGTTCTTC
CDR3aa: CAISEIDEQFF

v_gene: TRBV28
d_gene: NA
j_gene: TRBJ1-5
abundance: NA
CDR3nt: TGTGCCAGCAGTTCATACTCCCCCCGAAATCAGCCCCAGCATTTT
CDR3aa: CASSSYSPRNQPQHF

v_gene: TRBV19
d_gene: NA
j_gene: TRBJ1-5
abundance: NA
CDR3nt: TGTGCCAGTAGGCTAACAGGGTTTGGTCAGCCCCAGCATTTT
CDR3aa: CASRLTGFGQPQHF

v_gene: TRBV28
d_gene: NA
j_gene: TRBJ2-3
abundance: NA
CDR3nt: TGTGCCAGCAGCCTTACAGGGAGCGGCACAGATACGCAGTATTTT
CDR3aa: CASSLTGSGTDTQYF

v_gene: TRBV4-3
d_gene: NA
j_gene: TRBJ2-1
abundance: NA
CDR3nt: TGCGCCAGCAGCCGAACCGGGACTTCCTACAATGAGCAGTTCTTC
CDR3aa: CASSRTGTSYNEQFF

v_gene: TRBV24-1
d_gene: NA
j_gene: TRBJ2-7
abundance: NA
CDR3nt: TGTGCCACCAGTGAAAATGGCCGATCCTACGAGCAGTACTTC
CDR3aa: CATSENGRSYEQYF

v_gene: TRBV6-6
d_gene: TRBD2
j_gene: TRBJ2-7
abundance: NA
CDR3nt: TGTGCCTCAACCCGGGGGGACGCCGTTGGCTACGAGCAGTACTTC
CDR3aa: CASTRGDAVGYEQYF

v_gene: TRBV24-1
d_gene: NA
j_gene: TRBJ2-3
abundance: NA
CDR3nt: TGTGCCACGCTTGAGTACGGCACAGATACGCAGTATTTT
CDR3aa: CATLEYGTDTQYF

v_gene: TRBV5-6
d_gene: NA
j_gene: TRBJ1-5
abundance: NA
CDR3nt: TGTGCCAGCAGCACGGGACTTAATAGCAATCAGCCCCAGCATTTT
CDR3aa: CASSTGLNSNQPQHF

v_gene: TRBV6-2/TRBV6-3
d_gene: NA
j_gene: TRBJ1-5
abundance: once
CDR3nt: TGTGCCAGCAGTTACGCCCTCGGTCCTAGCAATCAGCCCCAGCATTTT
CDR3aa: CASSYALGPSNQPQHF

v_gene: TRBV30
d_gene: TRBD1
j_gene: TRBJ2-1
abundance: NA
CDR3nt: TGTGCCTGGAGTTCGGGACAGGGGCGAGGGGATGAGCAGTTCTTC
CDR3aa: CAWSSGQGRGDEQFF

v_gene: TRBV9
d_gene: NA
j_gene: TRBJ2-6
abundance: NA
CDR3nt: TGTGCCAGCGGGCAATACTCTGGGGCCAACGTCCTGACTTTC
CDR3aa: CASGQYSGANVLTF

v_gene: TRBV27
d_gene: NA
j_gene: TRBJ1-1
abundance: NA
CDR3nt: TGTGCCAGCAGTCCCTCGGGTCTGGTGAACACTGAAGCTTTCTTT
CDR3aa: CASSPSGLVNTEAFF

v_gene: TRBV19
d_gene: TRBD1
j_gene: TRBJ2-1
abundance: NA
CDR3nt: TGTGCCAGTAGTATCGGACAGGGGAGGAACAATGAGCAGTTCTTC
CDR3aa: CASSIGQGRNNEQFF

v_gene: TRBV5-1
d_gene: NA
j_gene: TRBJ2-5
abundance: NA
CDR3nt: TGCGCCAGCAGCTTGGGCCGAGCAGGGTCGCGGGAGACCCAGTACTTC
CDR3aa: CASSLGRAGSRETQYF